This section outlines one T cell receptor (beta chain) sequence together with its context. With V trimmed by 0 bases and J by 6 bases, 5 bases remained unmatched. Germline CDR1 reads MNHNS; CDR2 reads SASEGT. The CDR3 is 15 residues long. The treatment here: preoperative locoregional IRX-2 cytokine immunotherapy. This phase Ib study tested locoregional IRX-2 cytokine immunotherapy given before surgery. Sequencing was performed with immunoSEQ multiplex PCR; in TCRdb, only in-frame clones are kept and a portion is missing. Among some 99,000 clones listed, 86% were seen once. These data belong to a study of preoperative IRX-2 immunotherapy in early breast cancer.

This chain uses TRBV6-1 with TRBJ2-1, with 7 bases aligning to TRBD1. This specimen consisted of tumor tissue, obtained after IRX-2 immunotherapy. The origin of this receptor is a human donor with breast cancer. CDR3 sequence: CASSEAVGTVNEQFF. CDR3 bases: TGTGCCAGCAGTGAAGCGGTTGGGACAGTCAATGAGCAGTTCTTC.